This T cell receptor beta chain was profiled in a study of low-dose radiotherapy and immunotherapy resistance in tumors. On the study more broadly: Intravenous nivolumab 240 mg every two weeks plus ipilimumab 1 mg/kg every six weeks was given to patients. Given every two weeks, intravenous cyclophosphamide 200 mg/m2 preceded radiation and immunotherapy by one day.

The time point denotes: after trial treatment. As for treatment: LDRT plus nivolumab, ipilimumab, low-dose cyclophosphamide and aspirin (RACIN trial). Both TCRalpha and TCRbeta chains were reverse transcribed with V-gene-specific primers. With a V-primer adapter and a constant-region primer, TCRs were amplified for approximately 19 PCR cycles. TCRdb called the reads again in MiXCR, with one record for every CDR3 protein. The table includes around 80,000 distinct CDR3 sequences, 17% detected once. This clonotype was detected many times. V gave up 4 bases and J gave up 1 base; unmatched junction bases: 6. This CDR3 is built from 16 residues. Germline CDR1 is MDHEN and CDR2 is SYDVKM.

The sample consisted of PBMCs, taken after low-dose radiotherapy plus immunotherapy. The rearrangement joins TRBV28 to TRBJ1-5; TRBD1 aligns across 8 bases. The source is a male donor with prostate cancer. The CDR3 spells CASSSWRTGSNQPQHF. CDR3 in DNA: TGTGCCAGCAGTTCCTGGAGGACAGGGAGCAATCAGCCCCAGCATTTT.